Following are 23 T cell receptor beta chains from one sample sequenced in a study of OX40 agonist ivuxolimab in advanced cancers. The assay was immunoSEQ multiplex PCR, and TCRdb's table has in-frame clones only and misses some. The sample includes 70,000 or so clones, approximately 90% seen only once; the top ten take around 7.3%. Material: CD4+ or CD8+ T cells sorted from blood, obtained in a trial of the OX40 agonist ivuxolimab. The receptor set was obtained from an adult with an advanced solid tumor such as melanoma, head and neck, liver or kidney cancer.

The V gene is TRBV27, the J gene TRBJ2-1; D is unresolved. Looked up from germline, CDR1 is MNHEY and CDR2 is SMNVEV (reference sequence). Trimming shortened V by 3 bases and J by 7 bases, and 10 bases separated the two germline ends. The CDR3 totals 13 residues. The CDR3 DNA is TGTGCCAGCAGTTTGGTAGGAAATAATGAGCAGTTCTTC. Translated, it gives CASSLVGNNEQFF.

This chain links TRBV7-9 with TRBJ1-2, with 9 bases lining up with TRBD1. Germline V CDR1 and CDR2: SEHNR, FQNEAQ (reference sequence). The CDR3 length is 15 residues. Trimming at V came to 5 bases and at J to 8 bases, leaving 12 bases not matched to a gene. CDR3 DNA: TGTGCCAGCAGCCATCTGCGACAGGGGGATTACGGCTACACCTTC. Encoded protein: CASSHLRQGDYGYTF.

The V and J genes are TRBV5-1 and TRBJ2-1, with a possible D match to TRBD1 (5 bases). There are 14 residues in the CDR3. V was trimmed by 4 bases and J by 6 bases, leaving 14 bases between them. Germline CDR1 and CDR2: SGHRS and YFSETQ. The CDR3 nucleotides read TGCGCCAGCAGCCTAGATGACAGCATCAATGAGCAGTTCTTC. It translates to CASSLDDSINEQFF.

The gene calls are TRBV13 and TRBJ1-2, with unresolved D. Per germline, CDR1 PRHDT and CDR2 FYEKMQ (reference sequence). V was shortened by 4 bases and J by 4 bases, with 16 bases between the two germline ends. The CDR3 loop spans 15 amino acids. The CDR3 DNA reads as TGTGCCAGCAGCTCCCGGGGAGGGAAGGTCTATGGCTACACCTTC. Residues: CASSSRGGKVYGYTF.

J is TRBJ2-4 and V is TRBV4-1; no definite D call. Deletions cut 4 bases from V and 1 base from J, with 17 bases between. Germline V CDR1 and CDR2: MGHRA, YSYEKL. CDR3 size: 17 residues. Written as DNA, the CDR3 is TGCGCCAGCAGCCCCTGGCTAGAGGCGTCGGCCAAAAACATTCAGTACTTC. Translation: CASSPWLEASAKNIQYF.

J is TRBJ2-7 and V is TRBV10-2; no clear D gene. Germline lookup yields CDR1 WSHSY and CDR2 SAAADI. The CDR3 length is 11 residues. The ends were cut back, 8 bases at V and 4 bases at J, with 9 bases in the middle. The CDR3 bases are TGCGCCAGCGGACCGCATTACGAGCAGTACTTC. Protein: CASGPHYEQYF.

The count of this clone is one. The V gene is TRBV5-6, the J gene TRBJ2-5; D might be TRBD1 or TRBD2, each matching 6 bases. CDR3 length: 14 residues. Deletions cut 0 bases from V and 4 bases from J, with 10 bases between. Germline lookup yields CDR1 SGHDT and CDR2 YYEEEE. CDR3 nucleotide sequence: TGTGCCAGCAGCTTGGGCAGGGGAGGAGAGACCCAGTACTTC. It is translated as CASSLGRGGETQYF.

This rearrangement joins TRBV7-9 to TRBJ2-7; 10 positions agree with TRBD1. This CDR3 comprises 13 residues. The junction had 2 bases not matched to a gene; V was cut back by 4 bases and J by 5 bases. CDR1 is SEHNR and CDR2 is FQNEAQ in the germline V gene (reference sequence). The CDR3 DNA reads TGTGCCAGCAGCTCCGGACAGGGGGACGAGCAGTACTTC. It yields the protein CASSSGQGDEQYF.

CDR3 DNA sequence: TGTGCCAGCAGCGTCACACTGAACACTGAAGCTTTCTTT. This sequence encodes CASSVTLNTEAFF. The chain uses TRBV2 and TRBJ1-1; no definite D call. Germline CDR1 SNHLY, CDR2 FYNNEI. The CDR3 totals 13 residues. The V and J ends lost 6 bases and 0 bases respectively, with 8 bases between them.

The chain has TRBV11-2 and TRBJ1-4; D not certain. V was pared by 1 base and J by 5 bases, with 11 bases between. The germline gives CDR1 SGHAT, CDR2 FQNNGV. The CDR3 runs 15 residues. The CDR3 region has the DNA TGTGCCAGCAGCTTAGGGTCCGGATGGAATGAAAAACTGTTTTTT. Translating gives CASSLGSGWNEKLFF. The full variable domain, completed using reference TRBV11-2 and TRBJ1-4, is EAGVAQSPRYKIIEKRQSVAFWCNPISGHATLYWYQQILGQGPKLLIQFQNNGVVDDSQLPKDRFSAERLKGVDSTLKIQPAKLEDSAVYLCASSLGSGWNEKLFFGSGTQLSVL.

J is TRBJ2-7 and V is TRBV4-1, with 9 bases aligning to TRBD1. CDR1 and CDR2 from the germline V gene are MGHRA and YSYEKL. The ends lost 3 bases at V and 3 bases at J; junction bases unmatched: 6. The CDR3 totals 15 residues. CDR3 nucleotide sequence: TGCGCCAGCAGCCAGACAGGGGGTTCCCTCTACGAGCAGTACTTC. It codes for CASSQTGGSLYEQYF.

The V call is TRBV11-3, the J call TRBJ2-1; TRBD1 matches 9 bases. V dropped 4 bases and J dropped 10; count of bases not matched to a gene: 11. This CDR3 has 15 amino acids. CDR1 and CDR2 (germline): SGHNT, YENEEA. The CDR3 sequence: CASSSRDREMQEQFF. The CDR3 DNA sequence: TGTGCCAGCAGCTCCCGGGACAGGGAGATGCAGGAGCAGTTCTTC.

The V call is TRBV11-2, the J call TRBJ1-2, with D tentatively TRBD1 (6 bases). V dropped 5 bases and J dropped 6 bases, with 16 bases sitting between them. This CDR3 comprises 14 residues. CDR1 and CDR2 (germline): SGHAT, FQNNGV. The DNA for the CDR3 is TGTGCCAGCAGCCCCAGCCGGGGGGCGAATGGCTACACCTTC. The encoded protein is CASSPSRGANGYTF.

V is TRBV5-4 and J is TRBJ1-4, with D hard to call. The CDR3 covers 14 residues. Germline CDR1 is SGHNT and CDR2 is YYREEE (reference sequence). Trimming removed 7 bases at V and 3 bases at J, with 13 bases between. The CDR3: CASYVYGANEKLFF. As DNA, the CDR3 is TGTGCCAGCTACGTGTATGGGGCTAATGAAAAACTGTTTTTT.

The gene calls are TRBV2 and TRBJ1-2; 8 positions agree with TRBD1. Per the germline V gene, CDR1 is SNHLY and CDR2 is FYNNEI. V lost 2 bases, J lost 4 bases, and 3 bases stayed unmatched. The CDR3 runs 14 residues. CDR3 in amino acids: CASSEPGQGYGYTF. CDR3 coding DNA: TGTGCCAGCAGTGAACCCGGACAGGGCTATGGCTACACCTTC. The full variable domain, rest sourced from reference TRBV2 and TRBJ1-2, is EPEVTQTPSHQVTQMGQEVILRCVPISNHLYFYWYRQILGQKVEFLVSFYNNEISEKSEIFDDQFSVERPDGSNFTLKIRSTKLEDSAMYFCASSEPGQGYGYTFGSGTRLTVV.

The J gene is TRBJ2-7, the V gene TRBV29-1; perhaps TRBD1 as D (6 bases). The CDR3 has 13 amino acids. Trimming stripped 6 bases from V and 1 base from J, with 13 bases between. Germline V gene sequence: CDR1 SQVTM, CDR2 ANQGSEA. In nucleotides, the CDR3 is TGCAGCGTGCCGGGACAATGGTCCTACGAGCAGTACTTC. It specifies CSVPGQWSYEQYF.

The chain combines TRBV2 with TRBJ1-5, with D perhaps TRBD1 (6 bases). Germline V gives CDR1 SNHLY, CDR2 FYNNEI. V was clipped by 4 bases and J by 3 bases, with 13 bases between them. This CDR3 contains 15 residues. DNA of the CDR3: TGTGCCAGCAGTGGCAGGGGAGGAAACAATCAGCCCCAGCATTTT. Its translation is CASSGRGGNNQPQHF.

The chain is built from TRBV9 and TRBJ2-3, with D maybe TRBD2 (5 bases). Germline CDR1 is SGDLS and CDR2 is YYNGEE. The CDR3 is 14 amino acids. Trimming took 4 bases from V and 3 from J, leaving 12 bases between them. The CDR3 region is CASSPLRGTDTQYF. The CDR3 nucleotides are TGTGCCAGCAGCCCCCTTCGGGGAACAGATACGCAGTATTTT.

The chain couples TRBV6-5 to TRBJ1-1, with TRBD1 matching over 7 bases. Per germline, CDR1 MNHEY and CDR2 SVGAGI. Losses at the gene ends were 6 bases for V and 4 bases for J; bases not matched to a gene: 11. CDR3 size: 15 residues. In nucleotides, the CDR3 is TGTGCCAGCAGCTGGGGACAGACCCCGGGCACTGAAGCTTTCTTT. Protein product: CASSWGQTPGTEAFF.

The chain combines TRBV9 with TRBJ2-7, with 8 bases that match TRBD1. Per the germline V gene, CDR1 is SGDLS and CDR2 is YYNGEE. The V segment lost 4 bases and the J segment 7 bases; nucleotides outside the gene matches: 10. The CDR3 contains 14 residues. Written as DNA, the CDR3 is TGTGCCAGCAGCCCAGAGCAGGGGGCATGGGAGCAGTACTTC. Protein product: CASSPEQGAWEQYF. The variable domain in full, completed from reference TRBV9 and TRBJ2-7, reads DSGVTQTPKHLITATGQRVTLRCSPRSGDLSVYWYQQSLDQGLQFLIQYYNGEERAKGNILERFSAQQFPDLHSELNLSSLELGDSALYFCASSPEQGAWEQYFGPGTRLTVT.

For the CDR3, the DNA is TGTGCCAGCAGCTTGTTTACCACTGAAGCTTTCTTT. Amino acid sequence: CASSLFTTEAFF. V and J are TRBV5-6 and TRBJ1-1; D is uncertain. The germline gives CDR1 SGHDT, CDR2 YYEEEE. The CDR3 length is 12 residues. The V end lost 1 base, the J end lost 4 bases, and 5 bases lay between the germline ends.

This clone was seen more than once but under ten times. One junction end disagrees with the germline gene, perhaps due to a read error. The chain is built from TRBV2 and TRBJ1-2; TRBD1 might be the D (5 bases). The germline V gene has CDR1 SNHLY and CDR2 FYNNEI. CDR3 size: 14 residues. The chain's CDR3 is CASNEGETNYGYTF. For the CDR3, the DNA is TGTGCCAGCAATGAAGGGGAAACTAACTATGGCTACACCTTC. Looking up the rest from reference TRBV2 and TRBJ1-2 gives the full variable domain: EPEVTQTPSHQVTQMGQEVILRCVPISNHLYFYWYRQILGQKVEFLVSFYNNEISEKSEIFDDQFSVERPDGSNFTLKIRSTKLEDSAMYFCASNEGETNYGYTFGSGTRLTVV.

Sample share makes this clone medium-sized. The chain combines TRBV7-8 with TRBJ1-1; 7 nucleotides agree with TRBD1. The germline V gene encodes CDR1 SGHVS and CDR2 FQNEAQ. V trimming: 8 bases; J trimming: 4 bases; junction bases outside the gene matches: 7. The CDR3 contains 13 residues. CDR3 residues: CASQGGLGTEAFF. The CDR3 DNA is TGTGCCAGCCAAGGGGGCTTAGGCACTGAAGCTTTCTTT.